A selection of T cell receptor beta chains follows, all from one sample in a study of T-cell memory formation after mild COVID-19. MiXCR, run by TCRdb on the 5' RACE reads, gives a single entry per CDR3 protein. The sample carries about 280,000 distinct CDR3 sequences, 8% to 10% recorded once. Material for sequencing was PBMCs or a T cell subset sorted from them (not recorded which). These receptors all stem from a man between 18 and 29 years old who had mild COVID-19 (a few samples of this study predate the infection). Cell type and time point are not known. Both conserved end residues are part of each CDR3. A D gene is named only where the DNA matches it firmly. Size values are once, few and many counts, or a class for expanded clones, and some rows have none.

few,TRBV6-6,-,TRBJ1-1,CASSNTGGNQVAFF,TGTGCCAGCAGCAATACGGGGGGAAACCAGGTGGCTTTCTTT
-,TRBV4-1,-,TRBJ1-5,CASSQGQSSNQPQHF,TGCGCCAGCAGCCAAGGACAGTCTAGCAATCAGCCCCAGCATTTT
many,TRBV12-3/TRBV12-4,-,TRBJ2-7,CASSFMQPYEQYF,TGTGCCAGCAGTTTTATGCAGCCCTACGAGCAGTACTTC
few,TRBV24-1,-,TRBJ2-1,CATSEAPTGNEQFF,TGTGCCACCAGTGAAGCCCCGACAGGTAATGAGCAGTTCTTC
-,TRBV7-3,-,TRBJ2-2,CASRTGTGDTGELFF,TGTGCCAGCAGAACCGGGACTGGAGACACCGGGGAGCTGTTTTTT
few,TRBV12-3/TRBV12-4,-,TRBJ1-6,CASSQGRIQVNSPLHF,TGTGCCAGCAGCCAAGGCAGGATCCAAGTCAATTCACCCCTCCACTTT
few,TRBV12-3/TRBV12-4,TRBD2,TRBJ2-1,CASRRLAGSGAQFF,TGTGCCAGCAGACGACTAGCGGGGTCGGGTGCGCAGTTCTTC
few,TRBV12-3/TRBV12-4,TRBD2,TRBJ2-2,CASSLPGLGSGELFF,TGTGCCAGCAGCCTACCGGGACTAGGTAGCGGGGAGCTGTTTTTT
-,TRBV28,TRBD1,TRBJ2-1,CASSLGDPTDRGQFF,TGTGCCAGCAGTTTAGGGGACCCGACGGACAGGGGGCAGTTCTTC
-,TRBV12-3/TRBV12-4,-,TRBJ2-7,CASSLIRLGEQYF,TGTGCCAGCAGTTTAATCCGGCTCGGCGAGCAGTACTTC
few,TRBV27,-,TRBJ1-6,CASSTGFPNNSPLHF,TGTGCCAGCAGCACAGGGTTCCCAAATAATTCACCCCTCCACTTT
many,TRBV29-1,TRBD1,TRBJ1-2,CSALGQTNYGYTF,TGCAGCGCCTTGGGACAGACGAACTATGGCTACACCTTC
many,TRBV7-2,-,TRBJ1-1,CASSFRDPEAFF,TGTGCCAGCAGCTTCAGGGACCCTGAAGCTTTCTTT
many,TRBV7-2,-,TRBJ1-4,CASSLGVRDRDEKLFF,TGTGCCAGCAGCTTAGGCGTTCGAGATAGGGATGAAAAACTGTTTTTT
-,TRBV5-4,TRBD1,TRBJ1-6,CASSFGATGFSYNSPLHF,TGTGCCAGCAGCTTTGGGGCGACAGGGTTCTCCTATAATTCACCCCTCCACTTT
-,TRBV15,-,TRBJ2-5,CATSRGRTGGEETQYF,TGTGCCACCAGCAGAGGGAGGACAGGAGGGGAAGAGACCCAGTACTTC
few,TRBV28,-,TRBJ2-5,CASSLVGQAQETQYF,TGTGCCAGCAGTTTAGTCGGGCAGGCACAAGAGACCCAGTACTTC
few,TRBV7-2,-,TRBJ2-7,CASTPLGRGVDEQYF,TGTGCCAGCACCCCCCTGGGGCGCGGGGTTGACGAGCAGTACTTC
many,TRBV7-2,-,TRBJ2-3,CASSLEESTDTQYF,TGTGCCAGCAGCTTAGAGGAGAGCACAGATACGCAGTATTTT
-,TRBV7-8,-,TRBJ1-5,CASSLGPRGDQPQHF,TGTGCCAGCAGCTTGGGTCCGAGGGGGGATCAGCCCCAGCATTTT
few,TRBV10-2,TRBD2,TRBJ2-7,CASSEPNPRGGPYEQYF,TGCGCCAGCAGCGAACCCAACCCGCGGGGGGGCCCTTACGAGCAGTACTTC
-,TRBV7-6,TRBD1,TRBJ2-5,CASSQEGDRGTQYF,TGTGCCAGCAGCCAAGAGGGGGACAGAGGGACCCAGTACTTC
-,TRBV9,-,TRBJ2-3,CASSVGQAITTDTQYF,TGTGCCAGCAGCGTAGGACAGGCCATTACCACAGATACGCAGTATTTT
-,TRBV27,-,TRBJ1-2,CASSLWSGGEGYTF,TGTGCCAGCAGTTTATGGTCCGGCGGGGAGGGCTACACCTTC
few,TRBV7-2,-,TRBJ2-5,CASSSDGGPETQYF,TGTGCCAGCAGCTCCGACGGGGGCCCTGAGACCCAGTACTTC
few,TRBV11-2,TRBD2,TRBJ2-1,CASSLDLAGGPREQFF,TGTGCCAGCAGCTTAGATCTTGCGGGGGGCCCCCGTGAGCAGTTCTTC
-,TRBV28,TRBD1,TRBJ2-6,CASSLRTGVPGANVLTF,TGTGCCAGCAGTTTACGTACAGGGGTTCCTGGGGCCAACGTCCTGACTTTC
many,TRBV7-2,-,TRBJ1-1,CASSLMGVPQNTEAFF,TGTGCCAGCAGCCTAATGGGGGTCCCCCAGAACACTGAAGCTTTCTTT
few,TRBV7-2,-,TRBJ2-7,CASSLANGPYEQYF,TGTGCCAGCAGCTTAGCGAACGGACCCTACGAGCAGTACTTC
-,TRBV11-2,-,TRBJ2-7,CASSLVLVSEQYF,TGTGCCAGCAGCTTAGTATTGGTCTCCGAGCAGTACTTC
-,TRBV5-1,TRBD1,TRBJ2-1,CASSRDHGTGGREQFF,TGCGCCAGCAGCCGGGACCACGGGACAGGGGGCAGAGAGCAGTTCTTC
many,TRBV5-1,-,TRBJ1-1,CASSIQGGGTEAFF,TGCGCCAGCAGCATACAGGGAGGCGGCACTGAAGCTTTCTTT
-,TRBV7-3,-,TRBJ2-3,CASSPSTDPTDTQYF,TGTGCCAGCAGCCCGTCGACAGACCCCACAGATACGCAGTATTTT
few,TRBV12-3/TRBV12-4,-,TRBJ1-5,CASSLLGFDQPQHF,TGTGCCAGCAGTTTATTAGGGTTCGATCAGCCCCAGCATTTT
-,TRBV7-2,TRBD1,TRBJ2-6,CASNVGTGGANVLTF,TGTGCCAGCAATGTGGGGACAGGTGGGGCCAACGTCCTGACTTTC
few,TRBV20-1,-,TRBJ1-6,CSARSQLMASPLHF,TGCAGTGCCCGGAGCCAGCTCATGGCTTCACCCCTCCACTTT
few,TRBV7-3,-,TRBJ1-1,CASSPTGLNTEAFF,TGTGCCAGCAGCCCGACAGGTCTGAACACTGAAGCTTTCTTT
few,TRBV20-1,-,TRBJ1-2,CSARVLVSYGYTF,TGCAGTGCTAGAGTGTTAGTAAGCTATGGCTACACCTTC
-,TRBV19,-,TRBJ2-7,CASSPRTGSEQYF,TGTGCCAGTAGTCCCCGAACAGGGTCCGAGCAGTACTTC
-,TRBV5-1,-,TRBJ2-3,CASSSRLASSTDTQYF,TGCGCCAGCAGCTCGCGTCTAGCGTCTAGCACAGATACGCAGTATTTT
few,TRBV20-1,-,TRBJ2-1,CSAGGTIYNEQFF,TGCAGTGCTGGGGGCACAATATACAATGAGCAGTTCTTC
many,TRBV5-1,TRBD1,TRBJ1-6,CASRTAAGQGNSPLHF,TGCGCCAGCCGTACAGCCGCGGGACAGGGCAATTCACCCCTCCACTTT
many,TRBV5-1,TRBD2,TRBJ2-5,CASSFQTSGGPQETQYF,TGCGCCAGCAGCTTCCAGACTAGCGGGGGACCCCAAGAGACCCAGTACTTC
many,TRBV7-9,-,TRBJ2-7,CASSWRPNRDNSYEQYF,TGTGCCAGCAGCTGGCGGCCAAACCGGGACAATTCCTACGAGCAGTACTTC
-,TRBV7-2,TRBD1,TRBJ2-2,CASSSVLAGQGSTGELFF,TGTGCCAGCAGCTCCGTGTTGGCGGGACAGGGAAGCACCGGGGAGCTGTTTTTT
-,TRBV28,TRBD1,TRBJ2-5,CASSLPTGGETQYF,TGTGCCAGCAGTTTACCGACAGGGGGTGAGACCCAGTACTTC
many,TRBV11-2,-,TRBJ2-5,CASREYQETQYF,TGTGCCAGCCGGGAGTACCAAGAGACCCAGTACTTC
few,TRBV7-2,-,TRBJ2-6,CASTPQSASGANVLTF,TGTGCCAGCACCCCGCAGTCGGCCTCTGGGGCCAACGTCCTGACTTTC